The 14 T cell receptor beta chains below all came from one sample that was sequenced in a study of blood T cell repertoires in COVID-19. This table comes from immunoSEQ multiplex PCR, and its TCRdb copy is limited to in-frame clones, with some not included. The data hold almost 200,000 clones, with around 89% observed a single time. The sample comprised PBMCs or T cells enriched from blood (not recorded which). These receptor sequences come from a woman younger than 30 who had recovered from COVID-19.

The CDR3 DNA reads as TGTGCCAGCAGCCCAGGGGCTTCTAGGAATCAGCCCCAGCATTTT. It specifies CASSPGASRNQPQHF. The chain recombines TRBV7-8 with TRBJ1-5; weak D call: TRBD1 (6 bases). This CDR3 is 15 amino acids long. Germline CDR1 reads SGHVS; CDR2 reads FQNEAQ. Trimming pared 5 bases from V and 4 bases from J, leaving 15 bases between.

The rearrangement uses TRBV6-1 and TRBJ1-4; D is perhaps TRBD1 (6 bases). The CDR3 consists of 15 residues. Germline CDR1 MNHNS, CDR2 SASEGT. Trimming left V 3 bases short and J 2 bases short, with 10 bases between. The CDR3 loop reads CASSERGGTNEKLFF. As DNA, the CDR3 is TGTGCCAGCAGTGAGCGAGGGGGTACTAATGAAAAACTGTTTTTT.

The chain combines TRBV10-2 with TRBJ1-1; no definite D call. V gave up 3 bases and J gave up 1 base, with 6 bases separating them. Germline V CDR1 and CDR2: WSHSY, SAAADI. The CDR3 totals 13 residues. CDR3 DNA sequence: TGCGCCAGCAGTGATAGCGGGAACACTGAAGCTTTCTTT. Translation: CASSDSGNTEAFF.

The chain links TRBV14 to TRBJ2-1, with 8 bases lining up with TRBD2. Trimming at V came to 2 bases and at J to 5 bases, leaving 5 bases not matched to a gene. The CDR3 sequence is 15 residues long. The germline V gene has CDR1 SGHDN and CDR2 FVKESK. The CDR3 spells CASSQLGLGDNEQFF. The CDR3, as DNA: TGTGCCAGCAGCCAATTGGGACTAGGGGACAATGAGCAGTTCTTC.

This clone occurred once. The J gene is TRBJ1-4, the V gene TRBV29-1, with 12 bases matching TRBD1. This CDR3 spans 15 amino acids. V lost 0 bases, J lost 7 bases, and 3 bases stayed unmatched. Looked up from germline, CDR1 is SQVTM and CDR2 is ANQGSEA. The CDR3 nucleotides are TGCAGCGTTGAAGATCTGGGACAGGGGGCTGAAAAACTGTTTTTT. This codes for CSVEDLGQGAEKLFF. The variable domain in full, completed from reference TRBV29-1 and TRBJ1-4, reads SAVISQKPSRDICQRGTSLTIQCQVDSQVTMMFWYRQQPGQSLTLIATANQGSEATYESGFVIDKFPISRPNLTFSTLTVSNMSPEDSSIYLCSVEDLGQGAEKLFFGSGTQLSVL.

The rearrangement uses TRBV13 and TRBJ1-6; no reliable D call. V was cut by 1 base and J by 0 bases, with 13 bases left in between. Germline CDR1 reads PRHDT; CDR2 reads FYEKMQ (reference sequence). This CDR3 has 18 amino acids. The CDR3 region has the DNA TGTGCCAGCAGCTTAGAGGGAGGGCCTAGCTCCTATAATTCACCCCTCCACTTT. Its protein is CASSLEGGPSSYNSPLHF.

The chain links TRBV11-2 to TRBJ2-1; 7 nucleotides align to TRBD1. Trimming at V came to 5 bases and at J to 3 bases, leaving 4 bases not matched to a gene. This CDR3 is 14 amino acids long. The V gene's germline CDR1 is SGHAT and CDR2 FQNNGV. The CDR3 protein is CASSPQGFYNEQFF. CDR3 bases: TGTGCCAGCAGCCCACAGGGGTTCTACAATGAGCAGTTCTTC.

The chain employs TRBV5-1 and TRBJ1-1; the D is unclear. The CDR3 sequence is 14 residues long. Between the trimmed V and J ends, which lost 1 base and 4 bases, there was a span of 11 bases. The germline gives CDR1 SGHRS, CDR2 YFSETQ. The CDR3 DNA reads as TGCGCCAGCAGCTTGTCCAGTTCAGGCACTGAAGCTTTCTTT. Amino acids: CASSLSSSGTEAFF.

This clone was detected only once. The rearrangement links TRBV7-9 to TRBJ1-1; a possible D gene is TRBD1 (5 bases). Germline CDR1 SEHNR, CDR2 FQNEAQ (reference sequence). V was trimmed by 5 bases and J by 5 bases, leaving 18 bases between them. The CDR3 spans 15 residues. CDR3 loop: CASSLLGGAWTEAFF. CDR3 DNA sequence: TGTGCCAGCAGCCTCCTCGGCGGGGCTTGGACTGAAGCTTTCTTT. Full variable domain (remainder filled in from reference TRBV7-9 and TRBJ1-1): DTGVSQNPRHKITKRGQNVTFRCDPISEHNRLYWYRQTLGQGPEFLTYFQNEAQLEKSRLLSDRFSAERPKGSFSTLEIQRTEQGDSAMYLCASSLLGGAWTEAFFGQGTRLTVV.

This clone has more than one count but fewer than ten. The DNA of the CDR3 is TGTGCCAGCAGTCAGGGGGCTAATGGAAACACCATATATTTT. This sequence encodes CASSQGANGNTIYF. V and J are TRBV6-5 and TRBJ1-3; 8 bases fit TRBD1. CDR1 is MNHEY, CDR2 SVGAGI, per germline. The V gene end was trimmed by 5 bases and the J gene end by 3 bases; junction bases not matched to a gene: 3. This CDR3 is built from 14 residues.

The gene calls are TRBV1 and TRBJ2-7; TRBD2 reflects the table's D call only, with no check against the DNA. TRBV1 is labeled a pseudogene. This CDR3 region has 15 residues. CDR3 coding DNA: TGCACCAGCAGCCGCGACACTAGCGGTTTCTACGAGCAGTACTTC. Translated, it gives CTSSRDTSGFYEQYF.

Here the CDR3 reads CASSLAPLAGATDTQYF. The CDR3 DNA sequence: TGTGCCAGCAGCTTAGCGCCCCTAGCGGGGGCCACAGATACGCAGTATTTT. The rearrangement joins TRBV7-9 to TRBJ2-3, with 10 bases identical to TRBD2. Trimming removed 0 bases from V and 2 bases from J; junction bases left unmatched: 5. The CDR3 has 17 residues. CDR1 SEHNR and CDR2 FQNEAQ come from the germline V gene (reference sequence).

The chain couples TRBV4-2 to TRBJ2-3; D is unresolved. CDR3 size: 13 residues. CDR1 and CDR2 (germline): LGHNA, YNFKEQ. Trimming removed 3 bases from V and 5 bases from J, with 9 bases in between. This CDR3 reads CASSQSTGDTQYF. The CDR3 bases are TGTGCCAGCAGCCAGTCCACGGGAGATACGCAGTATTTT.

This chain joins TRBV19 and TRBJ1-2, with a possible D match to TRBD1 (5 bases). The CDR3 length is 13 residues. The germline gives CDR1 LNHDA, CDR2 SQIVND (reference sequence). Trimming took 3 bases from V and 10 from J, leaving 15 bases between them. The CDR3 DNA sequence: TGTGCCAGTAGTATTTCGACAGAAACCCACTACACCTTC. Its protein product is CASSISTETHYTF.